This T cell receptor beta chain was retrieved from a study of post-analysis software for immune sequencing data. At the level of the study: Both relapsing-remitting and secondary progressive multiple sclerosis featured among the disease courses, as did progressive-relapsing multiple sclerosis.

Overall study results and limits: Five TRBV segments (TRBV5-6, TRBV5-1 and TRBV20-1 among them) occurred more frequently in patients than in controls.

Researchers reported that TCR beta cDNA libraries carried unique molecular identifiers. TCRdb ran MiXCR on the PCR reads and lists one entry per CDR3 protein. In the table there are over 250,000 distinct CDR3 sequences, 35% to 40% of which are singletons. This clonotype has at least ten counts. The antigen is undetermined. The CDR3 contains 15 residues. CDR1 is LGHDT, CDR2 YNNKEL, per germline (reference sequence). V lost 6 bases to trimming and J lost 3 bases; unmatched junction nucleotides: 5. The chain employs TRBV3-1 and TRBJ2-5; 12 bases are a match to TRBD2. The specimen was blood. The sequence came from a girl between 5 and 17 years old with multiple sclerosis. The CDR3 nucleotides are TGTGCCAGCAGACAACGACTAGCGGGGGAAGAGACCCAGTACTTC. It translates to CASRQRLAGEETQYF.